This is a list of T cell receptor beta chains from one sample in a study of blood T cell repertoires in COVID-19. The assay was immunoSEQ multiplex PCR, and TCRdb's table has in-frame clones only and misses some. The sample contains some 200,000 clones, roughly 89% of which appear only once. The sequencing input was peripheral blood. The source is a man aged 18 to 30 with active or convalescent COVID-19. Each CDR3 is given with its conserved first and last residue. Each record gives: D gene, J gene, clone size, V gene, CDR3 length, CDR3 protein, CDR3 DNA. The D gene is left open where the match is weak. A row's size may be missing; if present it is once, few, many or a size class.

d_call: TRBD2
j_call: TRBJ2-3
clone_size: .
v_call: TRBV5-8
cdr3_length: 17
cdr3_aa: CASSLGLTGLNTDTQYF
cdr3_nt: TGTGCCAGCAGCTTGGGGCTGACGGGACTAAACACAGATACGCAGTATTTT

d_call: .
j_call: TRBJ2-3
clone_size: .
v_call: TRBV25-1
cdr3_length: 12
cdr3_aa: CASSSTGDTQYF
cdr3_nt: TGTGCCAGCAGCTCCACGGGGGATACGCAGTATTTT

d_call: .
j_call: TRBJ1-1
clone_size: .
v_call: TRBV7-2
cdr3_length: 14
cdr3_aa: CASSLLTTTTEAFF
cdr3_nt: TGTGCCAGCAGCTTACTGACAACCACCACTGAAGCTTTCTTT

d_call: TRBD1
j_call: TRBJ1-1
clone_size: .
v_call: TRBV28
cdr3_length: 15
cdr3_aa: CASNRDRALLAEAFF
cdr3_nt: TGTGCCAGCAACAGGGACAGGGCGTTGTTGGCTGAAGCTTTCTTT

d_call: TRBD2
j_call: TRBJ2-1
clone_size: .
v_call: TRBV6-4
cdr3_length: 13
cdr3_aa: CASTAGDPNEQFF
cdr3_nt: TGTGCCAGCACAGCGGGGGACCCCAATGAGCAGTTCTTC

d_call: TRBD1
j_call: TRBJ2-1
clone_size: .
v_call: TRBV7-9
cdr3_length: 15
cdr3_aa: CASSFTQGAGGEQFF
cdr3_nt: TGTGCCAGCAGCTTTACGCAGGGGGCCGGAGGTGAGCAGTTCTTC

d_call: TRBD1
j_call: TRBJ1-6
clone_size: once
v_call: TRBV28
cdr3_length: 14
cdr3_aa: CASSFPDRGSPLHF
cdr3_nt: TGTGCCAGCAGTTTTCCGGACAGGGGCTCACCCCTCCACTTT

d_call: .
j_call: TRBJ1-3
clone_size: few
v_call: TRBV5-3
cdr3_length: 14
cdr3_aa: CARKGGVAGNTIYF
cdr3_nt: TGTGCCAGAAAAGGAGGCGTCGCTGGAAACACCATATATTTT

d_call: TRBD1
j_call: TRBJ2-7
clone_size: .
v_call: TRBV5-1
cdr3_length: 18
cdr3_aa: CASSLASNSGGLSYEQYF
cdr3_nt: TGCGCCAGCAGCTTGGCCTCCAATTCAGGGGGCTTATCCTACGAGCAGTACTTC

d_call: .
j_call: TRBJ1-2
clone_size: .
v_call: TRBV7-2
cdr3_length: 14
cdr3_aa: CASSLGLSEAGYTF
cdr3_nt: TGTGCCAGCAGCTTAGGTCTTTCCGAGGCAGGCTACACCTTC

d_call: .
j_call: TRBJ1-1
clone_size: .
v_call: TRBV18
cdr3_length: 13
cdr3_aa: CVAQGGLNTEAFF
cdr3_nt: TGTGTCGCGCAGGGTGGTTTGAACACTGAAGCTTTCTTT

d_call: .
j_call: TRBJ2-3
clone_size: .
v_call: TRBV9
cdr3_length: 13
cdr3_aa: CASSVRLAETQYF
cdr3_nt: TGTGCCAGCAGCGTACGACTGGCCGAGACGCAGTATTTT

d_call: .
j_call: TRBJ2-3
clone_size: .
v_call: TRBV6-2/TRBV6-3
cdr3_length: 17
cdr3_aa: CASSYSTGIRSTDTQYF
cdr3_nt: TGTGCCAGCAGTTACTCGACAGGCATACGGAGCACAGATACGCAGTATTTT

d_call: TRBD1
j_call: TRBJ1-1
clone_size: .
v_call: TRBV2
cdr3_length: 13
cdr3_aa: CASRVEKGAGAFF
cdr3_nt: TGTGCCAGCAGGGTAGAGAAGGGGGCCGGAGCTTTCTTT

d_call: .
j_call: TRBJ2-5
clone_size: .
v_call: TRBV10-3
cdr3_length: 13
cdr3_aa: CAISDLNQETQYF
cdr3_nt: TGTGCCATCAGTGACCTTAACCAAGAGACCCAGTACTTC

d_call: .
j_call: TRBJ2-3
clone_size: .
v_call: TRBV19
cdr3_length: 13
cdr3_aa: CASSRGDSSSANF
cdr3_nt: TGTGCCAGTAGTCGGGGTGACTCCTCGTCGGCGAATTTT

d_call: TRBD1
j_call: TRBJ1-1
clone_size: few
v_call: TRBV4-1
cdr3_length: 15
cdr3_aa: CASSFGTGENTEAFF
cdr3_nt: TGCGCCAGCAGTTTCGGGACAGGGGAGAACACTGAAGCTTTCTTT

d_call: TRBD1
j_call: TRBJ1-2
clone_size: .
v_call: TRBV13
cdr3_length: 15
cdr3_aa: CASSPRDRTNYGYTF
cdr3_nt: TGTGCCAGCAGCCCCCGGGACAGAACCAACTATGGCTACACCTTC

d_call: .
j_call: TRBJ1-3
clone_size: few
v_call: TRBV30
cdr3_length: 15
cdr3_aa: CAWGSGQLIGNTIYF
cdr3_nt: TGTGCCTGGGGATCCGGACAGCTCATTGGAAACACCATATATTTT

d_call: .
j_call: TRBJ2-1
clone_size: .
v_call: TRBV27
cdr3_length: 17
cdr3_aa: CASSSHRPQQFYNEQFF
cdr3_nt: TGTGCCAGCAGTTCTCACCGCCCTCAACAGTTCTACAATGAGCAGTTCTTC

d_call: .
j_call: TRBJ1-1
clone_size: .
v_call: TRBV7-8
cdr3_length: 14
cdr3_aa: CASSLVPLILEAFF
cdr3_nt: TGTGCCAGCAGCTTAGTTCCACTTATTCTTGAAGCTTTCTTT

d_call: TRBD2
j_call: TRBJ2-3
clone_size: .
v_call: TRBV11-3
cdr3_length: 15
cdr3_aa: CASSGAGGPGNTQYF
cdr3_nt: TGTGCCAGCAGCGGTGCGGGGGGGCCGGGGAATACGCAGTATTTT

d_call: TRBD1
j_call: TRBJ2-2
clone_size: .
v_call: TRBV19
cdr3_length: 16
cdr3_aa: CASSVTGKVNTGELFF
cdr3_nt: TGTGCCAGTAGTGTGACAGGGAAGGTGAACACCGGGGAGCTGTTTTTT

d_call: .
j_call: TRBJ1-1
clone_size: .
v_call: TRBV12-3/TRBV12-4
cdr3_length: 13
cdr3_aa: CASSFGRYTEAFF
cdr3_nt: TGTGCCAGCAGTTTCGGCAGGTACACTGAAGCTTTCTTT

d_call: .
j_call: TRBJ2-2
clone_size: .
v_call: TRBV18
cdr3_length: 15
cdr3_aa: CASSPQFLGAGELFF
cdr3_nt: TGTGCCAGCTCACCACAATTTCTAGGGGCCGGGGAGCTGTTTTTT

d_call: TRBD2
j_call: TRBJ2-1
clone_size: .
v_call: TRBV18
cdr3_length: 18
cdr3_aa: CASSPPQHPLSSGYEQFF
cdr3_nt: TGTGCCAGCTCACCACCACAGCATCCCTTGTCTAGCGGGTATGAGCAGTTCTTC

d_call: .
j_call: TRBJ2-3
clone_size: .
v_call: TRBV18
cdr3_length: 13
cdr3_aa: CASSPGLSDTQYF
cdr3_nt: TGTGCCAGCTCTCCGGGACTTTCTGATACGCAGTATTTT

d_call: .
j_call: TRBJ1-4
clone_size: many
v_call: TRBV28
cdr3_length: 15
cdr3_aa: CASSRPDSPNEKLFF
cdr3_nt: TGTGCCAGCAGCAGACCGGACAGCCCGAATGAAAAACTGTTTTTT

d_call: .
j_call: TRBJ2-2
clone_size: .
v_call: TRBV5-4
cdr3_length: 15
cdr3_aa: CASSLGGQNTGELFF
cdr3_nt: TGTGCCAGCAGCTTGGGGGGGCAAAACACCGGGGAGCTGTTTTTT